This T cell receptor (beta chain) was recovered during a study of cytomegalovirus exposure and HLA in healthy donors. The PCR had 60 Vbeta and 13 Jbeta primers. TCRdb's copy holds only in-frame clones and misses some; the assay was immunoSEQ multiplex PCR. The sample contains around 120,000 clones, 55% to 65% of which appear only once. Germline CDR1 and CDR2: SGHRS and YFSETQ. Trimming at V came to 4 bases and at J to 4 bases, leaving 13 bases not matched to a gene. The CDR3 is 16 amino acids. The receptor was isolated from a man aged 25 to 45 in good health and CMV-seropositive. The material sequenced was PBMCs. The rearrangement links TRBV5-1 to TRBJ1-2; TRBD1 matches at 7 bases. The CDR3 sequence is CASSDPSDRVVYGYTF. The CDR3 DNA is TGCGCCAGCAGCGATCCTTCCGACAGGGTTGTCTATGGCTACACCTTC.